This TCR beta chain was identified in a study of shared clonotypes between healthy human individuals. Running of the assay took place at deep level. Sequencing was performed with immunoSEQ multiplex PCR; in TCRdb, only in-frame clones are kept and a portion is missing. The sample carries about 2.1 million clones, roughly 95% recorded once. Naive CD8 cells were CD45RO-negative, positively selected for CCR7, excluding terminally differentiated effector memory CD45RA+ cells. V was trimmed by 1 base and J by 5 bases, leaving 18 bases between them. CDR3 size: 17 residues. Per the germline V gene, CDR1 is SGHAT and CDR2 is FQNNGV. As for this clone: Its antigen remains unknown.

Study-level results: Clonotypes that were shared across a few donors made up about 4.5% of naive CD4 clonotypes. The four-donor shared clonotypes exceeded non-shared clonotypes in generation probability, with non-shared ones scoring lower.

The TCR was taken from a young man in good health. Some clones in this sample may be carry-over from other donors' samples. The gene calls are TRBV11-2 and TRBJ2-1; D may be TRBD1 (6 bases). The sequenced sample consisted of naive CD8+ T cells from PBMCs. This CDR3 is CASSLGSWTAPNNEQFF. Written as DNA, the CDR3 is TGTGCCAGCAGCTTAGGCAGTTGGACAGCCCCTAACAATGAGCAGTTCTTC.